This paragraph reports one T cell receptor beta chain. What it recognizes is unknown. The sample has other DNA sequences that encode this CDR3 too. Isolated RNA was reverse transcribed in full, so expressed TCRB transcripts were sequenced. TCRdb's copy holds only in-frame clones and misses some; the assay was immunoSEQ multiplex PCR. The sample records around 250,000 clones, about 30% being singletons. The sample belongs to a study of beta chain features in type 1 diabetes. Study-wide points: Whether HLA type affects TCRB rearrangement stayed undetermined in the present work.

The CDR3 is 12 residues long. V shed 2 bases and J shed 4 bases, with 6 bases lying between them. Germline V gene sequence: CDR1 KGHSH, CDR2 LQKENI. The clonotype originates from a man aged 25 to 40 in good health. V is TRBV18 and J is TRBJ2-7, with D possibly called TRBD1 or TRBD2 (5 bases each). Input material: central memory CD4+ T cells from blood. The CDR3 nucleotides are TGTGCCAGCTCACCAGGGGGTTACGAGCAGTACTTC. This gives the protein CASSPGGYEQYF.